This TCR beta chain comes out of a study of shared clonotypes between healthy human individuals. Points from the study as a whole: It was the non-shared clonotypes that had lower generation probabilities than clonotypes shared by all four donors. Relative to memory subsets, naive subsets generally showed larger estimated richness. Clonotype sharing across a handful of donors was observed for around 4.5% of naive CD4 clonotypes.

Produced via immunoSEQ multiplex PCR; TCRdb's table is partial and in-frame only. The sample includes some 580,000 clones, more than 95% of them seen just once. Only CD45RO-negative cells positively selected for CCR7 counted as naive CD8 cells, so terminally differentiated effector memory CD45RA+ cells were excluded. Comments on this clone: No antigen is known for it.

The CDR3 contains 16 residues. The germline V gene has CDR1 MNHEY and CDR2 SMNVEV (reference sequence). With 5 bases clipped from V and 2 bases from J, the junction kept 7 bases outside the gene matches. The V and J genes are TRBV27 and TRBJ2-1; 9 positions match TRBD2. The receptor was derived from a man aged 25 to 45 in good health. Sequenced sample: naive CD8+ T cells sorted from blood. The CDR3 coding sequence is TGTGCCAGCAGTCTCTCGGCTAGCGGGACCTACAATGAGCAGTTCTTC. Amino acids: CASSLSASGTYNEQFF.